This T cell receptor beta chain was recorded in a study of vaccination and CD4 T cells after COVID-19. In the study overall: The post-COVID sampling time was a median roughly 99 days after diagnosis, ranging from 35 to 161.

Treatment: roughly 11-day PBMC culture with coronavirus spike peptide pools or control peptides (ViraFEST assay). Per-well cultures of roughly 2 million PBMCs received around 9.9 IU/ml IL-2 and 8.5 to 10 ug/ml peptide pools. A remark on this clonotype: Its antigen is unidentified.

Sequencing of DNA taken from cultured CD4+ T cells relied on the Oncomine TCR Beta short-read assay. TCRdb processed the PCR reads anew with MiXCR; each CDR3 protein has one entry. In the table there are some 20,000 distinct CDR3 sequences, 40% to 50% of which are singletons. The CDR3 contains 12 residues. V lost 2 bases, J lost 5 bases, and 6 bases lay in between. The germline V gene has CDR1 WSHSY and CDR2 SAAADI. This chain connects TRBV10-2 to TRBJ2-5; maybe TRBD2 (6 bases). Sequenced material: CD4+ T cells from blood, cultured in vitro, taken before SARS-CoV-2 vaccination. The clonotype originates from a human donor who received a COVID-19 vaccine. CDR3 coding DNA: TGCGCCAGCAGTGAGGGGGGGGAGACCCAGTACTTC. Amino acids: CASSEGGETQYF.